This is a list of T cell receptor beta chains from one sample in a study of blood T cells in healthy people across ages. TCRdb re-called the 5' RACE reads with MiXCR, one entry per CDR3 protein. The sample has about 1.6 million distinct CDR3 sequences, about 31% seen once. Sample: blood. Receptors originate from a woman under 40 in good health. The CDR3 runs from the conserved cysteine through the conserved F or W. D genes are given only for firm matches. Clone size appears in some rows only: once, few, many, or a class for an expanded clone.

CDR3nt	CDR3aa	j_gene	d_gene	abundance	v_gene
TGTGCCAGCAGTTACTCGTGGGGGGGCTACGAGCAGTACTTC	CASSYSWGGYEQYF	TRBJ2-7	TRBD2	-	TRBV6-5
TGTGCCAGCAGTTTCACGGGGGAATATGGCTACACCTTC	CASSFTGEYGYTF	TRBJ1-2	-	many	TRBV12-3/TRBV12-4
TGTGCCAGCAGTTTGGGAGGGCGGTTCGACACCGGGGAGCTGTTTTTT	CASSLGGRFDTGELFF	TRBJ2-2	TRBD2	few	TRBV27
TGTGCCAGCAGTTTATCTGCGGGGGCCGAGTATGGCTACACCTTC	CASSLSAGAEYGYTF	TRBJ1-2	-	-	TRBV27
TGTGCCAGCAGCTTGACGGGGGGTGGTGAGACCCAGTACTTC	CASSLTGGGETQYF	TRBJ2-5	TRBD2	many	TRBV28
TGTGCCAGCGCCCTACAGGGGGCGGGGGGCTACACCTTC	CASALQGAGGYTF	TRBJ1-2	TRBD1	many	TRBV6-1
TGTGCCTGGGGGACCCCGGATACGCAGTATTTT	CAWGTPDTQYF	TRBJ2-3	-	-	TRBV30
TGTGCCTGGAGTGTTACAGCGAAGCAGTACTTC	CAWSVTAKQYF	TRBJ2-4	-	few	TRBV30
TGCAGTGCCCCGCGACCTCTACCAGACACCTTC	CSAPRPLPDTF	TRBJ1-2	-	many	TRBV20-1
TGCAGTGCTAGACGGGGGGCCGTGGAGACCCAGTACTTC	CSARRGAVETQYF	TRBJ2-5	-	few	TRBV20-1
TGTGCCAGCAGTTACCCGCCCCCCGCGGGGGGCGGATCGTTCCACGAGCAGTACTTC	CASSYPPPAGGGSFHEQYF	TRBJ2-7	TRBD2	few	TRBV6-2/TRBV6-3
TGTGCCAGCAGCATGAAAGCGGGAGGGCCGAGGGAGACCCAGTACTTC	CASSMKAGGPRETQYF	TRBJ2-5	TRBD2	few	TRBV12-3/TRBV12-4
TGCAGCACGAGGACGGGTAGCGGGGGAACCGGGGAGCTGTTTTTT	CSTRTGSGGTGELFF	TRBJ2-2	TRBD2	few	TRBV29-1
TGTGCCAGCAGGGGAGCGGACAGGCCTCTCTCCTACAATGAGCAGTTCTTC	CASRGADRPLSYNEQFF	TRBJ2-1	TRBD1	few	TRBV12-3/TRBV12-4
TGTGCCAGCAGTCCCCCCACTAGCGGGGGGGTGGATACGCAGTATTTT	CASSPPTSGGVDTQYF	TRBJ2-3	TRBD2	-	TRBV2
TGTGCCAGCAGTCCGATAGGGGTCTCCTACGAGCAGTACTTC	CASSPIGVSYEQYF	TRBJ2-7	-	-	TRBV12-3/TRBV12-4
TGTGCCAGCAGCTTGGGGACACATCAGCCCCGGCATTTT	CASSLGTHQPRHF	TRBJ1-5	-	-	TRBV5-5
TGTGCCAGTGGACAGGGGGCGCCGGCCGAGCAGTACTTC	CASGQGAPAEQYF	TRBJ2-7	TRBD1	-	TRBV19
TGTGCCACCAGCAGTGGTGGGGGTCCGACAGATACGCAGTATTTT	CATSSGGGPTDTQYF	TRBJ2-3	-	-	TRBV15
TGCGCCAGCAGCGACTCCGGGACAGCCTCCTACGAGCAGTACTTC	CASSDSGTASYEQYF	TRBJ2-7	TRBD1	many	TRBV5-6
TGCGCCAGCAGCACTGACTGGAACTCCTACGAGCAGTACTTC	CASSTDWNSYEQYF	TRBJ2-7	-	few	TRBV5-1
TGCGCCAGCAGCTTGAGGGGGCCGGAAGATACGCAGTATTTT	CASSLRGPEDTQYF	TRBJ2-3	TRBD1	few	TRBV5-1
TGTGCCAGCAGTCGAGTGACTAGCGGGAGTGGGGATGAGCAGTTCTTC	CASSRVTSGSGDEQFF	TRBJ2-1	TRBD2	few	TRBV3-1
TGTGCCAGCGCCGGGACAGGGGTCTCCGAGCAGTACTTC	CASAGTGVSEQYF	TRBJ2-7	TRBD1	few	TRBV2
TGCGCCAGCAGCCGAATTACCGGGACAGGGCAGGAGCAGTACTTC	CASSRITGTGQEQYF	TRBJ2-7	TRBD1	-	TRBV4-1
TGCGCCAGCAGCCCTACTAGCGGGAGGGCCTACGAGCAGTACTTC	CASSPTSGRAYEQYF	TRBJ2-7	TRBD2	many	TRBV7-9
TGTGCCAGCAGTGAATTTGATCAGCCCCAGCATTTT	CASSEFDQPQHF	TRBJ1-5	-	-	TRBV25-1
TGTGCCAGCAGTTTCGGGGCGGGCGGGGAGCTGTTTTTT	CASSFGAGGELFF	TRBJ2-2	-	-	TRBV12-3/TRBV12-4
TGCGCCAGCGGCCAACTAGACCGCCGAAGTGCCCCCGGCGAGCAGTACTTC	CASGQLDRRSAPGEQYF	TRBJ2-7	-	-	TRBV4-1
TGTGCCAGCAGCGTAGAGCCAGGGGGCTTTGAAAAACTGTTTTTT	CASSVEPGGFEKLFF	TRBJ1-4	TRBD1	-	TRBV9
TGCGCCAGCAGCCAAGTTACAGGGGTTGAATACGAGCAGTACTTC	CASSQVTGVEYEQYF	TRBJ2-7	TRBD1	many	TRBV4-1
TGTGCCAGCAGCGACCGGACGAGCGGAAGGGGAGGCAATGAGCAGTTCTTC	CASSDRTSGRGGNEQFF	TRBJ2-1	-	-	TRBV3-1
TGCGCCAGCAGCTTTCCTACGCCCGGGACAGGAGACTATGGCTACACCTTC	CASSFPTPGTGDYGYTF	TRBJ1-2	TRBD1	-	TRBV5-1
TGTGCCACCAGCAGAGATAGGGGGGGATCGGATCAGCCCCAGCATTTT	CATSRDRGGSDQPQHF	TRBJ1-5	-	-	TRBV15